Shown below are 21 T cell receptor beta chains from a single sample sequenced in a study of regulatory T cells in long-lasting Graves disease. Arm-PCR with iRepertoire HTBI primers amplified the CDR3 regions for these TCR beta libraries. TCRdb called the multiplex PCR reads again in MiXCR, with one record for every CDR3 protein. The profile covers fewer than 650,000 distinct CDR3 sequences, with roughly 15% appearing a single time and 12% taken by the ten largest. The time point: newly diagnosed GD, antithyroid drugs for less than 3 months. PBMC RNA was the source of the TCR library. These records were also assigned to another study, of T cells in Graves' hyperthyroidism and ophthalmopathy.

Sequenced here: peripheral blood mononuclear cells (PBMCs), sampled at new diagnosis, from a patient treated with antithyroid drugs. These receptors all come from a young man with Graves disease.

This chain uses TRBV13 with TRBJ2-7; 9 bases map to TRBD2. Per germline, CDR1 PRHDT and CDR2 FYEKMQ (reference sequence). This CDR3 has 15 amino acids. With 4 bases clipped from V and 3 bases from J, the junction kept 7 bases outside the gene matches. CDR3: CASSWFGSGSYEQYF. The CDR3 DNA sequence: TGTGCCAGCAGCTGGTTCGGTAGCGGGAGCTACGAGCAGTACTTC. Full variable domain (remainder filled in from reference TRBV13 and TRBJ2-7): AAGVIQSPRHLIKEKRETATLKCYPIPRHDTVYWYQQGPGQDPQFLISFYEKMQSDKGSIPDRFSAQQFSDYHSELNMSSLELGDSALYFCASSWFGSGSYEQYFGPGTRLTVT.

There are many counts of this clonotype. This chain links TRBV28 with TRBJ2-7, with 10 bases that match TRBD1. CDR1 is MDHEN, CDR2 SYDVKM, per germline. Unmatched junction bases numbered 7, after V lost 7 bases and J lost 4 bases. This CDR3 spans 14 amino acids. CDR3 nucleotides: TGTGCCAGCATTACCCCGGGACAGGGGTACGAGCAGTACTTC. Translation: CASITPGQGYEQYF.

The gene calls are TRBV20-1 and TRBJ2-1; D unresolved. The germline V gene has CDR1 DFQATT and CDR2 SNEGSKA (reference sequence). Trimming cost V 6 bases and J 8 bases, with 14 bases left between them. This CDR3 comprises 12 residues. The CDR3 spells CSAKVSSDEQFF. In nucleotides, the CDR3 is TGCAGTGCCAAAGTCTCTAGTGATGAGCAGTTCTTC.

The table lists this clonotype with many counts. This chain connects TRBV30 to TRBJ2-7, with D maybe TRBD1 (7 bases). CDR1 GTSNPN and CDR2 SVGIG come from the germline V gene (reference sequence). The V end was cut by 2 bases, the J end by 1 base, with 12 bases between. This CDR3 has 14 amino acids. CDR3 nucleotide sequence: TGTGCCTGGAGTTCGCGGGACAGATCCTACGAGCAGTACTTC. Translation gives CAWSSRDRSYEQYF.

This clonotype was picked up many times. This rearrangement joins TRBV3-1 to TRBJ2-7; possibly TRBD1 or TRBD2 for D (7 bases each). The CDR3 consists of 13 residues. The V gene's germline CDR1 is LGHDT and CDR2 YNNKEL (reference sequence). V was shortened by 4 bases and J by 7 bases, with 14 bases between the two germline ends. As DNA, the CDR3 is TGTGCCAGCAGCCCAGGGGGGGTCTCGGAGCAGTACTTC. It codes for CASSPGGVSEQYF.

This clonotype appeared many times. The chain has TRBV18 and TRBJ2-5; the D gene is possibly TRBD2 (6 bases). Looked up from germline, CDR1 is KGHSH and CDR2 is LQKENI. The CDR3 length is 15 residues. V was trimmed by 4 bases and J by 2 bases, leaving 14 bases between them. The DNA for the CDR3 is TGTGCCAGCTCACTTCAAAGCGGGTCTCAAGAGACCCAGTACTTC. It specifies CASSLQSGSQETQYF.

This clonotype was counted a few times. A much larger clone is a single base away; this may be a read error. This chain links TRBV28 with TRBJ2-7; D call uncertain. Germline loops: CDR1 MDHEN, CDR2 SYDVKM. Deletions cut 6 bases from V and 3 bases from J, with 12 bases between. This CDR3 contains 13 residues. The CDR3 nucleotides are TGTGCCAGCAGGGATGGCGTGGTCTACGAGCAGTACTTC. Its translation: CASRDGVVYEQYF.

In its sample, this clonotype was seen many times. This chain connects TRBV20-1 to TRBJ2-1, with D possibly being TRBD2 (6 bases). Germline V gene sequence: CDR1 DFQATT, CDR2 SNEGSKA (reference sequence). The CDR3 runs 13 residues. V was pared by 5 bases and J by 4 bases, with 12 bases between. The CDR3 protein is CSALAVTYNEQFF. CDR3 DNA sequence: TGCAGTGCTTTAGCGGTTACTTACAATGAGCAGTTCTTC.

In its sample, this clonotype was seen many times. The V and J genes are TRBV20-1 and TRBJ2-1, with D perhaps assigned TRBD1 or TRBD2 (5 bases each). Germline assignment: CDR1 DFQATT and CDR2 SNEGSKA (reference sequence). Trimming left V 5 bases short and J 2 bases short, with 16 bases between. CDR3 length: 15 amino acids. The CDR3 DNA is TGCAGTGCTGCGACCTGGGGGAACGCCTACAATGAGCAGTTCTTC. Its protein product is CSAATWGNAYNEQFF.

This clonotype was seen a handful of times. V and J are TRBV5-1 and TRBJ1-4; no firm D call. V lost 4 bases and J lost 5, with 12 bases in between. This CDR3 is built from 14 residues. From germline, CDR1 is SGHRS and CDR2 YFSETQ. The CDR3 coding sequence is TGCGCCAGCAGCCCGGACGGGCAAAATGAAAAACTGTTTTTT. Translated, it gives CASSPDGQNEKLFF.

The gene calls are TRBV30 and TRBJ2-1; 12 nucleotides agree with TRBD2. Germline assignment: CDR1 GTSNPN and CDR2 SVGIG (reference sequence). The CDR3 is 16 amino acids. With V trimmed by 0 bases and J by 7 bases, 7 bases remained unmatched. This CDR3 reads CAWSVASGRARNEQFF. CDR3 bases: TGTGCCTGGAGTGTGGCTAGCGGGAGGGCCCGGAATGAGCAGTTCTTC.

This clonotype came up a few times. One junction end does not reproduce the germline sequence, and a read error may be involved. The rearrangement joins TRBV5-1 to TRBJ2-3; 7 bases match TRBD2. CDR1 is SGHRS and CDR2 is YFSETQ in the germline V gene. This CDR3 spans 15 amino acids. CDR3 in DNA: TGTGCCAGCAGCCCACCAGCGGGGTCCTTGGATACGCAGTATTTT. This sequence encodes CASSPPAGSLDTQYF.

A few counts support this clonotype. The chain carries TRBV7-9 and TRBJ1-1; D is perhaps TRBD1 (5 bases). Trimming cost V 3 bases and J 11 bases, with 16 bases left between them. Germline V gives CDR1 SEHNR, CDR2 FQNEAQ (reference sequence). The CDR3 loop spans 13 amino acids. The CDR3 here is CASSLGWGGPAFF. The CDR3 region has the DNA TGTGCCAGCAGCTTGGGTTGGGGGGGTCCGGCTTTCTTT.

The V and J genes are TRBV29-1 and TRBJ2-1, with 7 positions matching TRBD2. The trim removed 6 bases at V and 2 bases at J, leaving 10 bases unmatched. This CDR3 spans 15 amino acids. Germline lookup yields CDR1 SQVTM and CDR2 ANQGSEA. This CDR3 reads CSVTLKGRAYNEQFF. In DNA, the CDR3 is TGCAGCGTGACCCTTAAGGGGAGGGCCTACAATGAGCAGTTCTTC.

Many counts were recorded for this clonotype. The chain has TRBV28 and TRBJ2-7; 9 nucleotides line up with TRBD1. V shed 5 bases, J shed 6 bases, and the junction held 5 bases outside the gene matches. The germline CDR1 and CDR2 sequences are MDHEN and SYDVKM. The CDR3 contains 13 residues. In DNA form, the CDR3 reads TGTGCCAGCAGTCGCGGACAGGGGAGCGAGCAGTACTTC. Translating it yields CASSRGQGSEQYF.

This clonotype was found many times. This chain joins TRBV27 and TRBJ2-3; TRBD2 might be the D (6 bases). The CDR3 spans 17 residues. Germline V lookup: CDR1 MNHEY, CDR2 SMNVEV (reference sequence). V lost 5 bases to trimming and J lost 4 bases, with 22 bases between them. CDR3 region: CASSSSISGSWPDTQYF. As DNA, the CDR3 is TGTGCCAGCAGTAGCTCAATTAGCGGTAGTTGGCCAGATACGCAGTATTTT.

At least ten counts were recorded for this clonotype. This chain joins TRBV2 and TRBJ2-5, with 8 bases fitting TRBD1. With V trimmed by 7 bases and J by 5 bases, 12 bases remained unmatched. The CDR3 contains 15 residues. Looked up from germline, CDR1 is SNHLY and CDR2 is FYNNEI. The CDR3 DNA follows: TGTGCCAGCACCCCCCGGACAGGGAGAGGGGAGACCCAGTACTTC. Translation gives CASTPRTGRGETQYF.

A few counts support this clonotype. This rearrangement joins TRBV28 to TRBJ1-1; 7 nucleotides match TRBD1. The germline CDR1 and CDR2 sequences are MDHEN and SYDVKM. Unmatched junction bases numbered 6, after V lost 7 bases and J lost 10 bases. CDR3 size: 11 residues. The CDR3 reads CASKQGSGAFF. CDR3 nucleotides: TGTGCCAGCAAACAGGGGTCTGGAGCTTTCTTT.

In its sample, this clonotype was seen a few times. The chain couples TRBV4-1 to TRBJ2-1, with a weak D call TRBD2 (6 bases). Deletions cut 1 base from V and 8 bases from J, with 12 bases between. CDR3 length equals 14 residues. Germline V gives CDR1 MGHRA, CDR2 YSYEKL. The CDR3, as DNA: TGCGCCAGCAGCCAAGGGGGGGAGTGGTATGAGCAGTTCTTC. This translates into CASSQGGEWYEQFF.

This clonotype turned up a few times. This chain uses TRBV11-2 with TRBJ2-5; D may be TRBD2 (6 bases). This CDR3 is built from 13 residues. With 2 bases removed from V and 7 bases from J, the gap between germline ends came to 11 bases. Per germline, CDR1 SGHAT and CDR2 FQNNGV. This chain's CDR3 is CASSLSNGGTQYF. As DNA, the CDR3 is TGTGCCAGCAGCTTATCCAACGGGGGGACCCAGTACTTC.

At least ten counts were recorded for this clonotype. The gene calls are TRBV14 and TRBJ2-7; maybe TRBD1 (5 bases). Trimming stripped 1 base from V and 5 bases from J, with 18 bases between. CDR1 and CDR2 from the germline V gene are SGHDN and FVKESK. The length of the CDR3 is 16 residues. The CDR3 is CASSQVRGTRSDEQYF. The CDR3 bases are TGTGCCAGCAGCCAAGTTAGGGGAACCCGATCAGACGAGCAGTACTTC.